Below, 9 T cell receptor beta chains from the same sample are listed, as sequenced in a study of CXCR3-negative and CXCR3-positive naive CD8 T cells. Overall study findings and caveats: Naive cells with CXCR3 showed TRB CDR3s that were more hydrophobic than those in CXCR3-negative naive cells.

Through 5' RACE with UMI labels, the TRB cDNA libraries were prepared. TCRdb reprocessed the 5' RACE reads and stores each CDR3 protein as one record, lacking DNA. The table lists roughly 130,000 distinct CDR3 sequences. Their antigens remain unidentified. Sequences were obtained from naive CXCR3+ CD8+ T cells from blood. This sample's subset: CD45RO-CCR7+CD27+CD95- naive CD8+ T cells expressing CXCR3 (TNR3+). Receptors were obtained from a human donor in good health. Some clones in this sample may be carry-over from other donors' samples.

The CDR3 is CASGDRGIPYNSPLHF. V usage is TRBV4-3 and J usage is TRBJ1-6; TCRdb reports TRBD1, a call that lacks DNA to check it against. The CDR3 has 16 amino acids. CDR1 is LGHNA and CDR2 is YSLEER in the germline V gene.

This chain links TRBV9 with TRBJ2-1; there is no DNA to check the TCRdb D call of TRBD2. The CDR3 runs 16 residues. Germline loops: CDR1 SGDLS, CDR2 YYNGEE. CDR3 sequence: CASSIGLAGHYNEQFF.

CDR3 sequence reads: CSVMGGDRGYEQYF. The chain couples TRBV29-1 to TRBJ2-7; no DNA is available, so the TRBD1 call from TCRdb remains unchecked. The CDR3 spans 14 residues. Per the germline V gene, CDR1 is SQVTM and CDR2 is ANQGSEA.

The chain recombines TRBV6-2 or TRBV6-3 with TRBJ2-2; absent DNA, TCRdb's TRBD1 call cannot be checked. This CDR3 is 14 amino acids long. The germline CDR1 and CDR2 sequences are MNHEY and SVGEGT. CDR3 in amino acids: CASSPEVRPGELFF.

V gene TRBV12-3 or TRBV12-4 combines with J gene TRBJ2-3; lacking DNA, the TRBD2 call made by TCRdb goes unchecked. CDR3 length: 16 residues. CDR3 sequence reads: CASSPDPSGGTDTQYF.

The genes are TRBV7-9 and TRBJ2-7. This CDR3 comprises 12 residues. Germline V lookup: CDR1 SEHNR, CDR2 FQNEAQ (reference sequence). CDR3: CASSRKADEQYF.

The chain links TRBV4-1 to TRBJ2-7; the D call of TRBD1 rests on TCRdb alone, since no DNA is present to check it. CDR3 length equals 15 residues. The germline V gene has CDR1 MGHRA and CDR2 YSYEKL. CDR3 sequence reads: CASSQVYSQEYEQYF.

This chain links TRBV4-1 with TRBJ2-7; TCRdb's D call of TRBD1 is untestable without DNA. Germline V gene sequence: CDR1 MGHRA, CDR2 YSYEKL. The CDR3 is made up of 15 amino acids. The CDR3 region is CASSQVPQGVNEQYF.

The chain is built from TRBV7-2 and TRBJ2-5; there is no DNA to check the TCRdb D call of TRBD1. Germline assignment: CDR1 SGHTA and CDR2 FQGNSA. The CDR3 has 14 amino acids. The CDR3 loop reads CASSLWRGQETQYF.